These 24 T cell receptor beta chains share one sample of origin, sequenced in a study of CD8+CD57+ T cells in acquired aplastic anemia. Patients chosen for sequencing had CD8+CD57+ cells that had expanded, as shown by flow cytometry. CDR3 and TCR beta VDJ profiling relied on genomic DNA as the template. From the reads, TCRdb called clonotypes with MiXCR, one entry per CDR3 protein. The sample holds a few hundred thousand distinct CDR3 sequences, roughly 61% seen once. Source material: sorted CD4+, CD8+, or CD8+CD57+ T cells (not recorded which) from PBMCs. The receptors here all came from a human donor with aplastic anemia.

CDR3 coding DNA: TGCAGTGCTAGGGACAGCACTTCACCCCTCCACTTT. This gives the protein CSARDSTSPLHF. This chain links TRBV20-1 with TRBJ1-6, with D possibly being TRBD1 (6 bases). Trimming stripped 3 bases from V and 9 bases from J, with 9 bases between. Germline lookup yields CDR1 DFQATT and CDR2 SNEGSKA (reference sequence). This CDR3 is 12 amino acids long.

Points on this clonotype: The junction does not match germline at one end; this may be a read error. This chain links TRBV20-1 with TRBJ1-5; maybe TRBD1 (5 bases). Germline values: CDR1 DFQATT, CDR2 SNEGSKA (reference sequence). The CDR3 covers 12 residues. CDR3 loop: CSASVGTQPLHF. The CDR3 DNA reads TGCAGTGCTAGCGTGGGGACTCAGCCCCTGCATTTT.

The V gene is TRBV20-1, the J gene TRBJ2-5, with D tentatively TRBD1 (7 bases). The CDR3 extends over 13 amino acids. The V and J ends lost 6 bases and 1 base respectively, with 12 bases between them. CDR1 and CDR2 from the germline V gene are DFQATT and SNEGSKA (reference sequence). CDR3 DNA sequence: TGCAGTGCAGGCGGGGACAGCCAAGAGACCCAGTACTTC. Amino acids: CSAGGDSQETQYF.

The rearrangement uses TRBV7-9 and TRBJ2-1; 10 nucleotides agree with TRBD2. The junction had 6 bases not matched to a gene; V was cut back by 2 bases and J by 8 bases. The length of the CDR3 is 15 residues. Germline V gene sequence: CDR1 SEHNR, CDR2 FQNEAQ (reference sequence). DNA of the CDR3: TGTGCCAGCAGCTTACCTAGCGGGAGATGGGATGAGCAGTTCTTC. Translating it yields CASSLPSGRWDEQFF. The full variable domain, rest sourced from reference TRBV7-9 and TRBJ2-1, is DTGVSQNPRHKITKRGQNVTFRCDPISEHNRLYWYRQTLGQGPEFLTYFQNEAQLEKSRLLSDRFSAERPKGSFSTLEIQRTEQGDSAMYLCASSLPSGRWDEQFFGPGTRLTVL.

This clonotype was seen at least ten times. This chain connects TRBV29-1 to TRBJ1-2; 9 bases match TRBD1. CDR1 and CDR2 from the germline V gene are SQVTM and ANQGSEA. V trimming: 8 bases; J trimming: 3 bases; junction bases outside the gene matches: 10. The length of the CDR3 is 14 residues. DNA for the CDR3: TGCAGCACGACACGGACAGGGGATGACTATGGCTACACCTTC. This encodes CSTTRTGDDYGYTF.

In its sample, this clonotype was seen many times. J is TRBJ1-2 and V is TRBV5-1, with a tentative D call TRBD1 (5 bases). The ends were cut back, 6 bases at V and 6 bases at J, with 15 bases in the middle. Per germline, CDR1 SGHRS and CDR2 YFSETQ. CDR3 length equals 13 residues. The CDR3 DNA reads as TGCGCCAGCACTTATGAGGGGCGGGATGGCTACACCTTC. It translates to CASTYEGRDGYTF.

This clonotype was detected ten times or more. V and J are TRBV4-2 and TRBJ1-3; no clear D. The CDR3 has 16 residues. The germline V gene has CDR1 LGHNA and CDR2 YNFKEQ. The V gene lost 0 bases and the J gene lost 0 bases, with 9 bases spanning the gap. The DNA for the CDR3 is TGTGCCAGCAGCCAAGAAAGATTGAGCTCTGGAAACACCATATATTTT. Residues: CASSQERLSSGNTIYF.

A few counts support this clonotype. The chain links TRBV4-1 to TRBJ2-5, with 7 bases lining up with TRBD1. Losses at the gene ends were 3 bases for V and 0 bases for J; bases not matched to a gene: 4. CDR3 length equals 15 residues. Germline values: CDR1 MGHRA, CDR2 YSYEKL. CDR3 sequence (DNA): TGCGCCAGCAGCCATGCGGACAGGTACCAAGAGACCCAGTACTTC. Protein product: CASSHADRYQETQYF.

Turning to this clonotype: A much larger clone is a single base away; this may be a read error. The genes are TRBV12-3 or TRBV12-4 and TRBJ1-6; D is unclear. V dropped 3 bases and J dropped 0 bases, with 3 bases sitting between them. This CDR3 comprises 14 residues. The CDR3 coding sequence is TGTGCCAGCAGTTTGAGCTCCTATAATTCACCCCTCCACTTT. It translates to CASSLSSYNSPLHF.

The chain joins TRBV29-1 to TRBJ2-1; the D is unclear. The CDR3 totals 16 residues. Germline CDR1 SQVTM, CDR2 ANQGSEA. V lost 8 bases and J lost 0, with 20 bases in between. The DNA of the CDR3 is TGCAGCAGTTACGGGCTTGGAAGAAGCTCCTACAATGAGCAGTTCTTC. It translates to CSSYGLGRSSYNEQFF.

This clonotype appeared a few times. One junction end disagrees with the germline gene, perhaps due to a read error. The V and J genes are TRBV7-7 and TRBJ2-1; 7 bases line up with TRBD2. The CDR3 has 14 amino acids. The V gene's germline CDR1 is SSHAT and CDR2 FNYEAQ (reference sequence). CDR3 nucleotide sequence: TGTGCTAGCAGCTTAACCTTGGGGGGGAATGAGCAGTTCTTC. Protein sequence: CASSLTLGGNEQFF.

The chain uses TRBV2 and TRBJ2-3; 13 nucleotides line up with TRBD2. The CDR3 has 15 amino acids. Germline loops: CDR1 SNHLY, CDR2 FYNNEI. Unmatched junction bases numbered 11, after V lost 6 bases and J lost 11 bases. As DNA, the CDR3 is TGTGCCAGCAGATTACTAGCGGGGGGGATAAATGAGCAGTATTTT. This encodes CASRLLAGGINEQYF.

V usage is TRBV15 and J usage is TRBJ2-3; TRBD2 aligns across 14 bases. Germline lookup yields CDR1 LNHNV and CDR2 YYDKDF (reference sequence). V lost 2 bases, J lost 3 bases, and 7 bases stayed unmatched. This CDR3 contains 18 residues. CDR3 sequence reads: CATSRQPRTSGRTDTQYF. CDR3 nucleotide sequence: TGTGCCACCAGCAGACAACCCAGGACTAGCGGGAGGACAGATACGCAGTATTTT.

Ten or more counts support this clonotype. The CDR3 region has the DNA TGCAGTGCCCCGACGGGGGGCCTCGGCACTGAAGCTTTCTTT. It translates to CSAPTGGLGTEAFF. The chain links TRBV20-1 to TRBJ1-1, with D possibly TRBD1 on 6 matching bases. Germline CDR1 is DFQATT and CDR2 is SNEGSKA (reference sequence). Trimming took off 6 bases at V and 4 bases at J, with 18 bases between the two ends. The CDR3 covers 14 residues.

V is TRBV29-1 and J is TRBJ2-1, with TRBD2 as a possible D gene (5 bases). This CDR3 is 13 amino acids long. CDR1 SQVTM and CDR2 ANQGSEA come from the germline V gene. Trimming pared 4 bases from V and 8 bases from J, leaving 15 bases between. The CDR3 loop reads CSVAFGLKDEQFF. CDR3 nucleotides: TGCAGCGTTGCGTTCGGACTCAAGGATGAGCAGTTCTTC.

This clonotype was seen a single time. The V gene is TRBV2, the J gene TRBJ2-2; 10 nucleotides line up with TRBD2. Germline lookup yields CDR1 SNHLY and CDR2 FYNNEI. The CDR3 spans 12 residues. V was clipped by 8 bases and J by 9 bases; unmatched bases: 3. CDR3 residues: CASLGLARELFF. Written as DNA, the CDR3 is TGTGCCAGCTTGGGACTAGCGCGGGAGCTGTTTTTT.

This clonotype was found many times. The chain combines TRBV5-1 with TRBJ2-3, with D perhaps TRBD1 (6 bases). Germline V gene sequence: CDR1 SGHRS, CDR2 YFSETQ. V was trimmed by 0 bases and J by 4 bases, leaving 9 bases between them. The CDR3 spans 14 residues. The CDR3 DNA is TGCGCCAGCAGCTTGGCAGGGGCGGCAGATACGCAGTATTTT. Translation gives CASSLAGAADTQYF. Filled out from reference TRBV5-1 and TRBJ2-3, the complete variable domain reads KAGVTQTPRYLIKTRGQQVTLSCSPISGHRSVSWYQQTPGQGLQFLFEYFSETQRNKGNFPGRFSGRQFSNSRSEMNVSTLELGDSALYLCASSLAGAADTQYFGPGTRLTVL.

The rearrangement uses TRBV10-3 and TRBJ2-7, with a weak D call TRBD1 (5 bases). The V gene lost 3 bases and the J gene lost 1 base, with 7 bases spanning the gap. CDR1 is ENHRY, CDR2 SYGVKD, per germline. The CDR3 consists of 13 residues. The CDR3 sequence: CAISDRASYEQYF. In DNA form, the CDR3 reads TGTGCCATCAGTGACAGGGCTTCCTACGAGCAGTACTTC.

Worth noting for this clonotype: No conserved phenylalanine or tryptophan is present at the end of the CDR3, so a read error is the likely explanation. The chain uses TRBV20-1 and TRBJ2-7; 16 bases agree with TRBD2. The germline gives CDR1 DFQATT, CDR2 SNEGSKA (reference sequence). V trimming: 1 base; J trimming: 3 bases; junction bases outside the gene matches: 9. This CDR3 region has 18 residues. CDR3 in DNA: TGCAGTGCTAGAGCCCAGGGACTAGCGGGAGGGCCTGACTACGAGCAGTACCTC. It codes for CSARAQGLAGGPDYEQYL.

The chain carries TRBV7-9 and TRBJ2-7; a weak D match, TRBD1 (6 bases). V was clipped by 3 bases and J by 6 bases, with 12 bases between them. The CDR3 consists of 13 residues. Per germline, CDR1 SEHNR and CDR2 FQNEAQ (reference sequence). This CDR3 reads CASSFDRFSEQYF. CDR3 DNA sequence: TGTGCCAGCAGCTTCGACAGGTTTAGCGAGCAGTACTTC. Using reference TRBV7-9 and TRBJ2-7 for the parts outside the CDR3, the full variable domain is DTGVSQNPRHKITKRGQNVTFRCDPISEHNRLYWYRQTLGQGPEFLTYFQNEAQLEKSRLLSDRFSAERPKGSFSTLEIQRTEQGDSAMYLCASSFDRFSEQYFGPGTRLTVT.

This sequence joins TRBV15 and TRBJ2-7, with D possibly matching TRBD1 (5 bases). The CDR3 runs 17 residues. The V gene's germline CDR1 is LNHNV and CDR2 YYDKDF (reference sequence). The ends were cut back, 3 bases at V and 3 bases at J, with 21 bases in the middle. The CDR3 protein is CATSSQTLGADVYEQYF. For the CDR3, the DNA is TGTGCCACCAGCAGCCAAACGTTAGGGGCGGATGTCTACGAGCAGTACTTC.

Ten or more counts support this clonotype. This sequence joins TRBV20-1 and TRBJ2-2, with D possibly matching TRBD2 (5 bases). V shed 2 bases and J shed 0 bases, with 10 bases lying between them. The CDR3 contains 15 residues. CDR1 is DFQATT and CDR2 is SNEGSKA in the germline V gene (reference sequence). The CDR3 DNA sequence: TGCAGTGCTAGACCTGGACTTACGAACACCGGGGAGCTGTTTTTT. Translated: CSARPGLTNTGELFF.

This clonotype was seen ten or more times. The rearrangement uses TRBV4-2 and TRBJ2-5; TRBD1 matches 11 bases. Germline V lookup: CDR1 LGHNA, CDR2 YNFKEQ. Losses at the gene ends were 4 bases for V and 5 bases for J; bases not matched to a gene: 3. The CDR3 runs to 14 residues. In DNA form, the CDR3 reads TGTGCCAGCAGCCGGGGACAGGGGGAGGAGACCCAGTACTTC. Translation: CASSRGQGEETQYF.

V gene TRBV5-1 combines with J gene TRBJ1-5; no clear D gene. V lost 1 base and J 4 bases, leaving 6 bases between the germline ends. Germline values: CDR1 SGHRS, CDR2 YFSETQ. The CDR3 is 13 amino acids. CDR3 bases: TGCGCCAGCAGCTTGTCAGAAAATCAGCCCCAGCATTTT. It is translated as CASSLSENQPQHF.